This T cell receptor beta chain stems from a study of HIV-infected children after antiretroviral therapy interruption. Study information: EBV and CMV exposure was recorded in most children. In continuous treatment, analyzed samples were from weeks 0, 48 and 150. General study points: After treatment interruption started, naive CD4+ CDR3 overlap across time points dropped.

The TCR library was built from RNA with a 3' RACE protocol and unique molecular identifiers. MiXCR, run by TCRdb on the 3' RACE reads, gives a single entry per CDR3 protein. In the table there are approximately 15,000 distinct CDR3 sequences, approximately 3.6% of which are singletons. Treatment given: PENTA 11 planned treatment interruption arm or continuous ART arm. At least ten counts were recorded for this clonotype. What it binds is not known. CDR3 length equals 13 residues. V dropped 5 bases and J dropped 0; count of bases not matched to a gene: 1. The chain combines TRBV12-3 or TRBV12-4 with TRBJ2-7; 7 bases fit TRBD1. The sequence came from a pool of human donors with HIV. The specimen comprised CD45RO+ CD8+ T cells from PBMCs, pooled from several time points, sampled from a donor given antiretroviral therapy, either interrupted or continuous. The subset is: memory CD8+ CD45RO+ CD45RA- T cells. CDR3 DNA: TGTGCCAGCAGTCGGGACAGCTCCTACGAGCAGTACTTC. This sequence encodes CASSRDSSYEQYF.